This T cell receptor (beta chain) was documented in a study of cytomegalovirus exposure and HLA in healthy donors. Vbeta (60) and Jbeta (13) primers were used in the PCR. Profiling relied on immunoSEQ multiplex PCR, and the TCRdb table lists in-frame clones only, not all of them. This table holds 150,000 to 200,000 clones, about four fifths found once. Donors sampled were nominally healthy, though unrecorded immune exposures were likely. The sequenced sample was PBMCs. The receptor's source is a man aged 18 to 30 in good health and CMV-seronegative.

CDR3 loop: CASSGRMAGAYNEQFF. The CDR3 DNA follows: TGCGCCAGCAGTGGGAGAATGGCGGGAGCCTACAATGAGCAGTTCTTC. The chain recombines TRBV10-1 with TRBJ2-1, with 7 bases that match TRBD2. CDR3 length equals 16 residues. CDR1 is WNHNN and CDR2 is SYGVQD in the germline V gene (reference sequence). The V and J ends lost 4 bases and 2 bases, in that order; junction bases with no gene match: 8.